These 6 T cell receptor beta chains were sequenced from one sample in a study of blood T cell repertoires in COVID-19. TCRdb keeps only in-frame clones here, not all; method: immunoSEQ multiplex PCR. The data show some 190,000 clones, 89% seen once. The sample consisted of PBMCs or T cells enriched from blood (not recorded which). These receptors all stem from a woman in her 40s with acute COVID-19.

The V and J genes are TRBV15 and TRBJ2-1; perhaps TRBD1 as D (5 bases). The V end lost 3 bases, the J end lost 0 bases, and 12 bases lay between the germline ends. This CDR3 is 16 amino acids long. The V gene's germline CDR1 is LNHNV and CDR2 YYDKDF (reference sequence). CDR3 loop: CATSSRVLSSYNEQFF. For the CDR3, the DNA is TGTGCCACCAGCAGCAGGGTCCTGAGCTCCTACAATGAGCAGTTCTTC.

This clone was observed a single time. The chain recombines TRBV2 with TRBJ2-5; 10 nucleotides align to TRBD2. This CDR3 has 17 amino acids. V dropped 3 bases and J dropped 5; count of bases not matched to a gene: 12. Germline CDR1 and CDR2: SNHLY and FYNNEI. The CDR3 protein is CASSDKRLAGAWETQYF. The CDR3 bases are TGTGCCAGCAGTGATAAACGACTAGCGGGTGCCTGGGAGACCCAGTACTTC.

This chain connects TRBV2 to TRBJ2-3; 7 nucleotides line up with TRBD1. From germline, CDR1 is SNHLY and CDR2 FYNNEI. V dropped 4 bases and J dropped 0; count of bases not matched to a gene: 4. This CDR3 comprises 15 residues. CDR3 region: CASSGPGGSTDTQYF. The CDR3 bases are TGTGCCAGCAGTGGGCCAGGGGGAAGCACAGATACGCAGTATTTT. The full variable domain, in which reference TRBV2 and TRBJ2-3 provide the parts outside the CDR3, is EPEVTQTPSHQVTQMGQEVILRCVPISNHLYFYWYRQILGQKVEFLVSFYNNEISEKSEIFDDQFSVERPDGSNFTLKIRSTKLEDSAMYFCASSGPGGSTDTQYFGPGTRLTVL.

This clone appeared a few times. Germline and junction disagree at one end, which may indicate a read error. The V call is TRBV5-1, the J call TRBJ2-7; 13 nucleotides match TRBD2. There are 15 residues in the CDR3. Germline values: CDR1 SGHRS, CDR2 YFSETQ. The CDR3 is CASRLGLAGTYEQYF. CDR3 DNA: TGCGCCAGCAGGTTGGGACTAGCGGGAACCTACGAGCAGTACTTC.

The J gene is TRBJ1-5, the V gene TRBV9; D is undetermined. CDR1 and CDR2 (germline): SGDLS, YYNGEE. The CDR3 spans 15 residues. Trimming removed 0 bases at V and 7 bases at J, with 14 bases between. The chain's CDR3 is CASSVEGGLGQPQHF. The CDR3 DNA reads TGTGCCAGCAGCGTAGAGGGAGGGCTTGGCCAGCCCCAGCATTTT.

V gene TRBV7-2 combines with J gene TRBJ1-5; TRBD1 aligns across 9 bases. Germline CDR1 SGHTA, CDR2 FQGNSA. The CDR3 length is 19 residues. With V trimmed by 1 base and J by 0 bases, 10 bases remained unmatched. The CDR3 DNA reads TGTGCCAGCAGCTTAGGTGGGCACGGACAGGGGCATAGCAATCAGCCCCAGCATTTT. This codes for CASSLGGHGQGHSNQPQHF.